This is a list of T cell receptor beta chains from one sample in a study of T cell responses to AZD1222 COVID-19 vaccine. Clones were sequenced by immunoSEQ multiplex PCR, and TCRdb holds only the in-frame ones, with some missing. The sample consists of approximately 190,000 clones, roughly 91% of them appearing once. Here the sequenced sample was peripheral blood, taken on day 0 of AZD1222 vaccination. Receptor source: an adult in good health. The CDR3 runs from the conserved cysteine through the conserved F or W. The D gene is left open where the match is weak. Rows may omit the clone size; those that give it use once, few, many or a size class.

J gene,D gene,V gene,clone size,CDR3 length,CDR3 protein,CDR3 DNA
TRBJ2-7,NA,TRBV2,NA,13,CASQGSPVYEQYF,TGTGCCAGCCAGGGTTCCCCAGTCTACGAGCAGTACTTC
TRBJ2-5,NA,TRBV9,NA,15,CASSGGGAYQETQYF,TGTGCCAGCAGCGGTGGGGGGGCATACCAAGAGACCCAGTACTTC
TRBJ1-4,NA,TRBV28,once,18,CASSLFDSLDATNEKLFF,TGTGCCAGCAGTTTATTCGACAGCTTAGATGCAACTAATGAAAAACTGTTTTTT
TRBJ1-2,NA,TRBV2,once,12,CASREGSYGYTF,TGTGCCAGCAGAGAGGGGAGCTATGGCTACACCTTC
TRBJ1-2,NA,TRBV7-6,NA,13,CASSSTGNYGYTF,TGTGCCAGCAGCTCCACAGGCAACTATGGCTACACCTTC
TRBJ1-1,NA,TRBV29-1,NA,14,CSVEMKQGDTEAFF,TGCAGCGTTGAAATGAAACAGGGCGACACTGAAGCTTTCTTT
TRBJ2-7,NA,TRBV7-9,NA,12,CASSWGPGEQYF,TGTGCCAGCAGCTGGGGGCCCGGCGAGCAGTACTTC
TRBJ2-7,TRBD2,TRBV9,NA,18,CASSAGLAGGSSSYEQYF,TGTGCCAGCAGCGCCGGACTAGCGGGGGGTTCGAGCTCCTACGAGCAGTACTTC
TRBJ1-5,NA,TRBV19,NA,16,CASNPSRGASNQPQHF,TGTGCCAGTAATCCGAGTCGGGGGGCTAGCAATCAGCCCCAGCATTTT
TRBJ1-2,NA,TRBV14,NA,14,CASSQDLAPLGYTF,TGTGCCAGCAGCCAAGACTTAGCTCCGTTAGGCTACACCTTC
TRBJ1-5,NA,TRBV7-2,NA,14,CASSLGLQNQPQHF,TGTGCCAGCAGCCTGGGACTACAAAATCAGCCCCAGCATTTT
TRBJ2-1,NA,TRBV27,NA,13,CASRQLTMFEQFF,TGTGCCAGCAGGCAACTAACGATGTTTGAGCAGTTCTTC
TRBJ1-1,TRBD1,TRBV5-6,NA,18,CASSDRSLQGAMNTEAFF,TGTGCCAGCAGCGACCGTTCTTTACAGGGGGCGATGAACACTGAAGCTTTCTTT
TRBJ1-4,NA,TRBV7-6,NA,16,CASSLDTQRMDEKLFF,TGTGCCAGCAGCTTAGACACACAAAGGATGGATGAAAAACTGTTTTTT
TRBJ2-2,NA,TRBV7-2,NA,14,CASSASWGAGELFF,TGTGCCAGCAGCGCGTCTTGGGGGGCCGGGGAGCTGTTTTTT
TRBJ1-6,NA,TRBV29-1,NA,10,CGAGTDTVHF,TGCGGCGCTGGTACGGACACGGTCCACTTT
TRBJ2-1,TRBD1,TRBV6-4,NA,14,CASSGTGGVSGQFF,TGTGCCAGCAGCGGGACAGGGGGGGTAAGCGGCCAGTTCTTC
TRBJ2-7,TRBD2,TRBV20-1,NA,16,CSASGLAGGIPYEQYF,TGCAGTGCTAGTGGTCTAGCGGGGGGCATCCCCTACGAGCAGTACTTC
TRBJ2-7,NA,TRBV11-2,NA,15,CASSLVSVDSYEQYF,TGTGCCAGCAGCTTAGTTAGCGTGGACTCCTACGAGCAGTACTTC
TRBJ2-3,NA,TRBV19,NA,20,CASSMQGRGASASRTDTQYF,TGTGCCAGTAGTATGCAAGGTAGGGGCGCAAGTGCCTCTCGCACAGATACGCAGTATTTT
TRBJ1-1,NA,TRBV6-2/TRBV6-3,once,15,CASSYVGGLNTEAFF,TGTGCCAGCAGTTACGTTGGGGGTTTGAACACTGAAGCTTTCTTT
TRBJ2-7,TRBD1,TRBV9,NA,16,CASSAHDRAGGYEQYF,TGTGCCAGCAGCGCCCATGACAGGGCAGGAGGCTACGAGCAGTACTTC
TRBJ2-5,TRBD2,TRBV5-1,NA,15,CASSIGLAGQETQYF,TGCGCCAGCAGCATAGGACTAGCGGGACAAGAGACCCAGTACTTC
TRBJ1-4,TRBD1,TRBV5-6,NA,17,CASSGDRSFEGDEKLFF,TGTGCCAGCAGTGGGGACAGGTCCTTTGAGGGTGATGAAAAACTGTTTTTT
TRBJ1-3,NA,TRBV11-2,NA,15,CASSLDSFSGNTIYF,TGTGCCAGCAGCTTAGATTCGTTCTCTGGAAACACCATATATTTT
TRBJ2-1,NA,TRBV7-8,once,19,CASSRVDAPLTGSYNEQFF,TGTGCCAGCAGCCGAGTGGACGCCCCACTAACGGGCTCCTACAATGAGCAGTTCTTC
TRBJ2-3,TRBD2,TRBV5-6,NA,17,CASSLSSGSFNTDTQYF,TGTGCCAGCAGCTTGTCTAGCGGGAGCTTCAACACAGATACGCAGTATTTT
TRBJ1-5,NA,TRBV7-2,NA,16,CASSPQVSGSNQPQHF,TGTGCCAGCAGCCCACAAGTTAGCGGGTCCAATCAGCCCCAGCATTTT
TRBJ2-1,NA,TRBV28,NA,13,CASSLFKNNEQFF,TGTGCCAGCAGTTTGTTCAAAAACAATGAGCAGTTCTTC
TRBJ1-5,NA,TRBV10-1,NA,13,CASSERWDRPQHF,TGCGCCAGCAGTGAGAGGTGGGATCGGCCCCAGCATTTT
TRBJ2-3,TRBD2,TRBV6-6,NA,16,CASSPREGGGTDTQYF,TGTGCCAGCAGTCCTCGGGAGGGAGGAGGCACAGATACGCAGTATTTT
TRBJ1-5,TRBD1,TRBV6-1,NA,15,CASRTDRVSNQPQHF,TGTGCCAGCAGAACAGACAGGGTGAGCAATCAGCCCCAGCATTTT
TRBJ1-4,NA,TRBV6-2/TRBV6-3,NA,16,CASSMIWAATNEKLFF,TGTGCCAGCAGCATGATCTGGGCTGCAACTAATGAAAAACTGTTTTTT
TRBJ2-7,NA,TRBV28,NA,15,CASSGAGPVSYEQYF,TGTGCCAGCAGTGGGGCAGGCCCGGTTTCCTACGAGCAGTACTTC
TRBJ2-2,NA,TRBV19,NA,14,CASSIVGNTGELFF,TGTGCCAGTAGTATAGTCGGGAACACCGGGGAGCTGTTTTTT
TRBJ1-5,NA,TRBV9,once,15,CASSDGQFGNQPQHF,TGTGCCAGCAGCGACGGCCAGTTTGGCAATCAGCCCCAGCATTTT
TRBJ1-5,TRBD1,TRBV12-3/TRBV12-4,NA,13,CASSLRGLQPQHF,TGTGCCAGCAGTTTAAGGGGGCTTCAGCCCCAGCATTTT
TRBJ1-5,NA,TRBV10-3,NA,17,CAISEPTLQGSIGPQHF,TGTGCCATCAGTGAGCCTACCTTACAGGGATCCATAGGGCCCCAGCATTTT
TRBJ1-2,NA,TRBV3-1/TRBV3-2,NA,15,CASRNRQWSLNGYTF,TGTGCCAGCAGGAACCGACAGTGGTCCTTAAATGGCTACACCTTC
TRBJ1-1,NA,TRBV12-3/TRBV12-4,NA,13,CASGRRPNTEAFF,TGTGCCAGCGGTCGACGGCCGAACACTGAAGCTTTCTTT